This TCR beta chain was recorded in a study of patients with pleural tuberculosis. The CDR3 has 16 residues. V lost 4 bases and J lost 11; bases outside the gene matches: 17. Germline V gene sequence: CDR1 MNHEY, CDR2 SVGEGT. TCRdb reprocessed the reads with MiXCR, giving one entry per CDR3 protein. The sample shows approximately 50,000 distinct CDR3 sequences, 7.3% of them seen only once. This clonotype came up many times. The V and J genes are TRBV6-2 or TRBV6-3 and TRBJ1-1, with TRBD1 identical over 9 bases. The source is a human donor with pleural tuberculosis. The CDR3 nucleotides read TGTGCCAGCAGTTCCTTTAATGTCAACAGGGGGCGCTGGGCTTTCTTT. Translated: CASSSFNVNRGRWAFF.